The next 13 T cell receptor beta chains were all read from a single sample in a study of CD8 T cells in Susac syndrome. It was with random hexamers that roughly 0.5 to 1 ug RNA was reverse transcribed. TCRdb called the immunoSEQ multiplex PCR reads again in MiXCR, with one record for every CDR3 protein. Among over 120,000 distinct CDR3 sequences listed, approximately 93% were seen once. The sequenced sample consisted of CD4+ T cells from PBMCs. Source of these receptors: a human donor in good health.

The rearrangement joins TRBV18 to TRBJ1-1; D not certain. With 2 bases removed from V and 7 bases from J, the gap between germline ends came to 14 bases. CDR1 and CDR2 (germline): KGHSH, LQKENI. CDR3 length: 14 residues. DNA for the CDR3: TGTGCCAGCTCACCAGGGCAGGTACTCGGTGAAGCTTTCTTT. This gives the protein CASSPGQVLGEAFF.

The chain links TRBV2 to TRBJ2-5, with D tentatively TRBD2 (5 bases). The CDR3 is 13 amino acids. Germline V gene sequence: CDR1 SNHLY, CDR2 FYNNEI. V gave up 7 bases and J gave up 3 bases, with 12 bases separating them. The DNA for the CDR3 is TGTGCCAGCACCCGTCTGAGGGAAGAGACCCAGTACTTC. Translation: CASTRLREETQYF.

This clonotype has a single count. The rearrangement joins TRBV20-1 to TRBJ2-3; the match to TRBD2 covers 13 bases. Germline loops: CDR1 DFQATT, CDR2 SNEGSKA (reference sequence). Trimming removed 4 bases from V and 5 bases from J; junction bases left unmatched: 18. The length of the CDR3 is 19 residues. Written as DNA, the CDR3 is TGCAGTGCTATTTTCCTAGCCGCCGGACTAGCGGGAGTGGAAGATACGCAGTATTTT. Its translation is CSAIFLAAGLAGVEDTQYF.

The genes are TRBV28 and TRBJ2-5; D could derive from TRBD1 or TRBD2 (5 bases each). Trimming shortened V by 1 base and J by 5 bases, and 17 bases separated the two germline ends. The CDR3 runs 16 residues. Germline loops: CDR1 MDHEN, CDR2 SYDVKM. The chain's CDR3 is CASSLSGPVRTETQYF. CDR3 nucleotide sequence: TGTGCCAGCAGTTTATCGGGGCCCGTGCGTACGGAGACCCAGTACTTC.

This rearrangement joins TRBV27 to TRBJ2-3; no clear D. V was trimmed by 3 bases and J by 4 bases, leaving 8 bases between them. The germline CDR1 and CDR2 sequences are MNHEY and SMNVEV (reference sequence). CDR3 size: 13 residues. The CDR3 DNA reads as TGTGCCAGCAGTTTGGGTAGCCCAGATACGCAGTATTTT. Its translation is CASSLGSPDTQYF.

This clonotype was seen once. The CDR3 loop is CASSLDRVTSQYF. The CDR3, as DNA: TGTGCCAGCAGTCTGGACAGGGTAACTTCGCAGTATTTT. The rearrangement uses TRBV14 and TRBJ2-3; 8 bases fit TRBD1. Losses at the gene ends were 6 bases for V and 10 bases for J; bases not matched to a gene: 9. The germline gives CDR1 SGHDN, CDR2 FVKESK. The CDR3 is made up of 13 amino acids.

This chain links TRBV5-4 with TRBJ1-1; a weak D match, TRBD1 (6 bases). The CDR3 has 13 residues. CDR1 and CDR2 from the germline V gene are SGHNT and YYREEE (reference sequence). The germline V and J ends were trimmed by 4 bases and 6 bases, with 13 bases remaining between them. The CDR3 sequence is CASSVQGGPEAFF. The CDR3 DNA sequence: TGTGCCAGCAGCGTACAGGGCGGCCCTGAAGCTTTCTTT.

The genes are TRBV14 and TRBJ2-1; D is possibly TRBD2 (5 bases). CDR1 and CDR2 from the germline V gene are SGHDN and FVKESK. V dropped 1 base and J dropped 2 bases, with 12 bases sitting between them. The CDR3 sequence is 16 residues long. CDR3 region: CASSQVVGSTYNEQFF. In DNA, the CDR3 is TGTGCCAGCAGCCAAGTTGTTGGGAGTACCTACAATGAGCAGTTCTTC.

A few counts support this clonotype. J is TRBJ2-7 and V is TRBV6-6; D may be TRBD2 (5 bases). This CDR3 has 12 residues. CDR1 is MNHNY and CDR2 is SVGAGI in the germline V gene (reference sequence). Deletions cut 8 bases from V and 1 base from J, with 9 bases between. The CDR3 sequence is CASGGSSYEQYF. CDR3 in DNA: TGTGCCAGCGGTGGGAGTTCCTACGAGCAGTACTTC.

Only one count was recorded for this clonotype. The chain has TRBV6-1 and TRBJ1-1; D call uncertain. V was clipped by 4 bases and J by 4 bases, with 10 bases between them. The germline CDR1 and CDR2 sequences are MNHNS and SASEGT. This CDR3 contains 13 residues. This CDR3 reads CASSVERSTEAFF. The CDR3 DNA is TGTGCCAGCAGTGTTGAGAGAAGCACTGAAGCTTTCTTT.

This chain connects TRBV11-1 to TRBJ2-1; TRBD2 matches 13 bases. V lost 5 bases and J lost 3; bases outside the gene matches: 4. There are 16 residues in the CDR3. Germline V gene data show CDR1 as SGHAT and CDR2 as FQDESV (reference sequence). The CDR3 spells CASSTGTSGVYNEQFF. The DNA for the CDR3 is TGTGCCAGCAGCACCGGGACTAGCGGGGTCTACAATGAGCAGTTCTTC. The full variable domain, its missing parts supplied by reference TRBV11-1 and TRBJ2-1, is EAEVAQSPRYKITEKSQAVAFWCDPISGHATLYWYRQILGQGPELLVQFQDESVVDDSQLPKDRFSAERLKGVDSTLKIQPAELGDSAMYLCASSTGTSGVYNEQFFGPGTRLTVL.

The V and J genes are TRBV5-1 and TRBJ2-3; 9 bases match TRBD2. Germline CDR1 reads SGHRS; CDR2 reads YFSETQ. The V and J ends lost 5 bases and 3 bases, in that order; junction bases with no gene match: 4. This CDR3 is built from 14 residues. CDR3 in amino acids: CASRSSGTTDTQYF. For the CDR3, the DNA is TGCGCCAGCAGGTCTAGCGGGACGACAGATACGCAGTATTTT.

The CDR3 DNA reads as TGCAGCGTTGGACATTCTAACTATGGCTACACCTTC. Protein sequence: CSVGHSNYGYTF. The V and J genes are TRBV29-1 and TRBJ1-2; D ambiguous. The CDR3 is 12 residues long. Trimming removed 4 bases at V and 0 bases at J, with 6 bases between. Germline-derived CDR1 and CDR2 are SQVTM and ANQGSEA.